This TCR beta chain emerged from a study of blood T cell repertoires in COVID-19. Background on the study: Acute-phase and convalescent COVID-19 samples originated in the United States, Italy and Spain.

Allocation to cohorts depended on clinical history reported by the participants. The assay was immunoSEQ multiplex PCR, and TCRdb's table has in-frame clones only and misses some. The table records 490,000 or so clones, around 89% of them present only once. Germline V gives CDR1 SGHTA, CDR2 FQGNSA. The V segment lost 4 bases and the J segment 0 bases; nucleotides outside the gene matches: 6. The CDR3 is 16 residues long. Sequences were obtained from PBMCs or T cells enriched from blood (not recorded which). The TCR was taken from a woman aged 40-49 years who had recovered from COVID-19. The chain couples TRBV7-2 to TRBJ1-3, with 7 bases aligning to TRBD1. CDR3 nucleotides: TGTGCCAGCAGCTCGACAGGGCTGAACTCTGGAAACACCATATATTTT. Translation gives CASSSTGLNSGNTIYF.